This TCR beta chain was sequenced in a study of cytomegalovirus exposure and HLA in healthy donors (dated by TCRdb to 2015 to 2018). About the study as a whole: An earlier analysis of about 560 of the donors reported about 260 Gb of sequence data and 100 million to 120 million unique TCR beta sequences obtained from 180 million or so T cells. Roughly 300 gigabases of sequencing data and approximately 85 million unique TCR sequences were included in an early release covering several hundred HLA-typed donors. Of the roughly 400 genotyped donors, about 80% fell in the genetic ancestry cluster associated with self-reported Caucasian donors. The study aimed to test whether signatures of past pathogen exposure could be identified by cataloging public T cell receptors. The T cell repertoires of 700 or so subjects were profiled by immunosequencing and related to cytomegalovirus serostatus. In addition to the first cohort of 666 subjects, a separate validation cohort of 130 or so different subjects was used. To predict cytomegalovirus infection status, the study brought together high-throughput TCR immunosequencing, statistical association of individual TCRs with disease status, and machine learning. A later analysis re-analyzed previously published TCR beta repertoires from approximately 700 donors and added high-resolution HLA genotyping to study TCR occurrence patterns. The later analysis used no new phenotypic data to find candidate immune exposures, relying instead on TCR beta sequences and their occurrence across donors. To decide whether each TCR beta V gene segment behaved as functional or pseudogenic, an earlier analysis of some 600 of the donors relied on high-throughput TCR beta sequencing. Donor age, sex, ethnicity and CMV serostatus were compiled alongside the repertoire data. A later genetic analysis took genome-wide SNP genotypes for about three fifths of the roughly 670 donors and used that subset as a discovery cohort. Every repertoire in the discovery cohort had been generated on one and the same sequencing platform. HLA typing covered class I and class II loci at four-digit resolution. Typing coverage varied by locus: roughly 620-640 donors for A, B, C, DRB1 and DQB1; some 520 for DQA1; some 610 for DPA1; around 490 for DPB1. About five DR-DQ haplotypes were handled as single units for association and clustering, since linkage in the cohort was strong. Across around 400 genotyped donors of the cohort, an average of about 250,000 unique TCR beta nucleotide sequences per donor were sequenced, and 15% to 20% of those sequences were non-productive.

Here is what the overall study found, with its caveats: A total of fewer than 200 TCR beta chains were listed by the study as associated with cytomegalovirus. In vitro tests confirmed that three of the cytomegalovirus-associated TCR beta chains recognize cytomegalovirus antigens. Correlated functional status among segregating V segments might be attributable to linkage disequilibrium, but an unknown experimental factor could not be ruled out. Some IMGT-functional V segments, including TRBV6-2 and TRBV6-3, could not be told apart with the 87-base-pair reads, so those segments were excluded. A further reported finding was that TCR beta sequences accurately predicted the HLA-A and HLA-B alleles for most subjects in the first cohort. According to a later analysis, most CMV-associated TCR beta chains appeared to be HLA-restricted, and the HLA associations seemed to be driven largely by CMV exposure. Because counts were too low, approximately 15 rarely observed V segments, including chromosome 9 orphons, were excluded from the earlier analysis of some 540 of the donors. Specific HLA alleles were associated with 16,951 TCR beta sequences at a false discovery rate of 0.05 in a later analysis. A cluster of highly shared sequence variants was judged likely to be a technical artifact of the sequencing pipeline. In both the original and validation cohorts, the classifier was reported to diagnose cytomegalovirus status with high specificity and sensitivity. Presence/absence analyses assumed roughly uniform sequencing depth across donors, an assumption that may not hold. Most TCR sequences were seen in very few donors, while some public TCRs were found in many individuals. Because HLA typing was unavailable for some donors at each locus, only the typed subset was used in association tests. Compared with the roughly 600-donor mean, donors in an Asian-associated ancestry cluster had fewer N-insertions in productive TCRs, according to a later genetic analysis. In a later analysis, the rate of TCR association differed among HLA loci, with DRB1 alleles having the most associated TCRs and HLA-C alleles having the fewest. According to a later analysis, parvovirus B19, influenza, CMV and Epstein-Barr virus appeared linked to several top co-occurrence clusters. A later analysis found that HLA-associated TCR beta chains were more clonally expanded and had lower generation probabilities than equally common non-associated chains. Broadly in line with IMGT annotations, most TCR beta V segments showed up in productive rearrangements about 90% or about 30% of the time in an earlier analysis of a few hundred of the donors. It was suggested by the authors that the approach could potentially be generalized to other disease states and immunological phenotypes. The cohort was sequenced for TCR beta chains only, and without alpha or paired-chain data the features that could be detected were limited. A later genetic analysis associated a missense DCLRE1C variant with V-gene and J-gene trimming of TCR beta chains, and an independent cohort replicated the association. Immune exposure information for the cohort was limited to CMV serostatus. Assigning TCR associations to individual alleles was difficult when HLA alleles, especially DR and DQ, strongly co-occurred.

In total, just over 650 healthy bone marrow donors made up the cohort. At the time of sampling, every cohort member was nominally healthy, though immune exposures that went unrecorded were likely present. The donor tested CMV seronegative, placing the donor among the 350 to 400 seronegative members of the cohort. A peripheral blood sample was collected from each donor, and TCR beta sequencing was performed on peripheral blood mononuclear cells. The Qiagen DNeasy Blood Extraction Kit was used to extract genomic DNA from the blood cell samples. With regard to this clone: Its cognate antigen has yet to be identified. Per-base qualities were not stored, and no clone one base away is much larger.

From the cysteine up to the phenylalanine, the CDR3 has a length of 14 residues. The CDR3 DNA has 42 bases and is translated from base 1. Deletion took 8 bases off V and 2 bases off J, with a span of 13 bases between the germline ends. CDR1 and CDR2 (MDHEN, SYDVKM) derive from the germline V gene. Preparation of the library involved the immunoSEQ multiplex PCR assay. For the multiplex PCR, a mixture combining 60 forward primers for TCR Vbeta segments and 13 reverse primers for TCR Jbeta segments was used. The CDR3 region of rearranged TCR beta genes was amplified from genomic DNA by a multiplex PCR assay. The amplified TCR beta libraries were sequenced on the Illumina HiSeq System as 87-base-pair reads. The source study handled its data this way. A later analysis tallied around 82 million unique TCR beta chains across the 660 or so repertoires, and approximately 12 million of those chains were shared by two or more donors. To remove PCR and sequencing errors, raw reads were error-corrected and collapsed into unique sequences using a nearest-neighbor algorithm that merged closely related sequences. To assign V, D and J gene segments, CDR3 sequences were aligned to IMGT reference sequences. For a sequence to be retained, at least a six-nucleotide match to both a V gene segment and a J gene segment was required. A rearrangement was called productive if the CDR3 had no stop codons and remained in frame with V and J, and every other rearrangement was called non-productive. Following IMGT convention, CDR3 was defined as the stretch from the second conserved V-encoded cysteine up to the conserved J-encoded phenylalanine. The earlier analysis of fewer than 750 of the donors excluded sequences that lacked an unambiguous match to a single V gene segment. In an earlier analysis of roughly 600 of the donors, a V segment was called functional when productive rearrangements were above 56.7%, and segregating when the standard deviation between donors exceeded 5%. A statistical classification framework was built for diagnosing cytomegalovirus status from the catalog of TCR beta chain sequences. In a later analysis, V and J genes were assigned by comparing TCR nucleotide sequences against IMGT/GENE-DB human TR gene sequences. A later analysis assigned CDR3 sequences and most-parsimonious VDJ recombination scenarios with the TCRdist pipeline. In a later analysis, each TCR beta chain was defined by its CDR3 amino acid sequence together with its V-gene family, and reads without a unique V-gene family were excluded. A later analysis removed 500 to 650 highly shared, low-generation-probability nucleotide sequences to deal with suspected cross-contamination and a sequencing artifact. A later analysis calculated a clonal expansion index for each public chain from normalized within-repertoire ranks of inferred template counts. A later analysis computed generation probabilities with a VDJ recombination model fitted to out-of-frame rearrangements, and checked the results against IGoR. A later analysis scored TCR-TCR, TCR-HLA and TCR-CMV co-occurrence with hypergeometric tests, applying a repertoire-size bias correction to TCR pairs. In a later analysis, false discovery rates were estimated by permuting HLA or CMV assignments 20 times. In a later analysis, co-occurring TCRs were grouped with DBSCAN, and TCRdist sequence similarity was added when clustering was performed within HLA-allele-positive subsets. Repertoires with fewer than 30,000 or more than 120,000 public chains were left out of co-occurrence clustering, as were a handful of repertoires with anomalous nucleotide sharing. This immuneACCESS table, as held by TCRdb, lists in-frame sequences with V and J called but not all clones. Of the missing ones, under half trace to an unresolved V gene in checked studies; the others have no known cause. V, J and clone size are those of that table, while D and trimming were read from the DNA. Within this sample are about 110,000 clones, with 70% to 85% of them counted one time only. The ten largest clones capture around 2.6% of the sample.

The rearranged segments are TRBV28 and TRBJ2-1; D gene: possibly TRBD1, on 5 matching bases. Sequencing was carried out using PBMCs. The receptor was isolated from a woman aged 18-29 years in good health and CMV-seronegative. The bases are TGTGCCAGCGTTTTAGGGGCGGCCTACAATGAGCAGTTCTTC. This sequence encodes CASVLGAAYNEQFF.